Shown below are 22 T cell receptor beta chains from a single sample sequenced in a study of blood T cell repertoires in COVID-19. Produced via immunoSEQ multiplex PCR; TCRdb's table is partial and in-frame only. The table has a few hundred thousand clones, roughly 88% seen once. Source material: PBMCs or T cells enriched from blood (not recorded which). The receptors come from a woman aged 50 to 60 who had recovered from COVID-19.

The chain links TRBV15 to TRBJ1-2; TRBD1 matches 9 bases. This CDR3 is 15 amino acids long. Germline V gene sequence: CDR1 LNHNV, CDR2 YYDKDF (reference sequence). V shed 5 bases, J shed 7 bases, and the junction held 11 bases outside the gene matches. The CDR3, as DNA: TGTGCCACCAGCCCCGACCCGGGACAGGGACCTGGCTACACCTTC. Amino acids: CATSPDPGQGPGYTF.

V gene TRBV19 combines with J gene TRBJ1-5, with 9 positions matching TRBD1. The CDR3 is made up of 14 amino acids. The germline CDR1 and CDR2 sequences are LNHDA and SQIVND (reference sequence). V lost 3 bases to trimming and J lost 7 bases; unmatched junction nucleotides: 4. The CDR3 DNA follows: TGTGCCAGTAGTATCCTACAGGGGGCGCAGCCCCAGCATTTT. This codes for CASSILQGAQPQHF.

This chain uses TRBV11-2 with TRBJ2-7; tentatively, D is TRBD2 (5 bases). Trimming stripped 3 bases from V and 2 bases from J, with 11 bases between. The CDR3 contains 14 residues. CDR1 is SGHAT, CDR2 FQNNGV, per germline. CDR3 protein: CASSFADGTYEQYF. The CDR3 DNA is TGTGCCAGCAGCTTTGCCGACGGGACCTACGAGCAGTACTTC.

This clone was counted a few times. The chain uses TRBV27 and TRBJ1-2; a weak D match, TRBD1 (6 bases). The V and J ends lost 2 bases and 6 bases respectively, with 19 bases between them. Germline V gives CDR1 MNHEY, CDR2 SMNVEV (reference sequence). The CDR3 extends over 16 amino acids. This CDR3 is CASSLTGQRPGDGYTF. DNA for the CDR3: TGTGCCAGCAGTTTAACGGGGCAGCGGCCAGGGGATGGCTACACCTTC.

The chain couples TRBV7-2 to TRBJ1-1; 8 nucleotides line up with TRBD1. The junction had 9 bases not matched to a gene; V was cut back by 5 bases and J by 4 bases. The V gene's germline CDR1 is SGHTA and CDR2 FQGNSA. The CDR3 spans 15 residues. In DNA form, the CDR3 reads TGTGCCAGCAGCGCTAGACAGGGGACGGGCACTGAAGCTTTCTTT. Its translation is CASSARQGTGTEAFF.

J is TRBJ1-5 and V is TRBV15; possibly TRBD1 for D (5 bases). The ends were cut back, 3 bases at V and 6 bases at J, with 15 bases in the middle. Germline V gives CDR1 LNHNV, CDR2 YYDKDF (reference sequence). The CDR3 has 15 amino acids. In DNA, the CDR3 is TGTGCCACCAGCAGTGACAGTTTGGTTGGTCAGCCCCAGCATTTT. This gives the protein CATSSDSLVGQPQHF. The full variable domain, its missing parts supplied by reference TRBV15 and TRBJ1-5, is DAMVIQNPRYQVTQFGKPVTLSCSQTLNHNVMYWYQQKSSQAPKLLFHYYDKDFNNEADTPDNFQSRRPNTSFCFLDIRSPGLGDTAMYLCATSSDSLVGQPQHFGDGTRLSIL.

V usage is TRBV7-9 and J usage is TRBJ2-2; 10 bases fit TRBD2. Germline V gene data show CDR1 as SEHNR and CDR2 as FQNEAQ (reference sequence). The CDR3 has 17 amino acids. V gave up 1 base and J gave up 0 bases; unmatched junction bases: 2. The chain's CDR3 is CASSLGTSGTNTGELFF. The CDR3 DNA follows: TGTGCCAGCAGCTTAGGGACTAGCGGAACGAACACCGGGGAGCTGTTTTTT. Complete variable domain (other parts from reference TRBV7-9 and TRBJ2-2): DTGVSQNPRHKITKRGQNVTFRCDPISEHNRLYWYRQTLGQGPEFLTYFQNEAQLEKSRLLSDRFSAERPKGSFSTLEIQRTEQGDSAMYLCASSLGTSGTNTGELFFGEGSRLTVL.

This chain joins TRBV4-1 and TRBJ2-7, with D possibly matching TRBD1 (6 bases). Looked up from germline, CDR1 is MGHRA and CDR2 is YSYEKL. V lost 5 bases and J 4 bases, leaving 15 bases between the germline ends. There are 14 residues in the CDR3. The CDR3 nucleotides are TGCGCCAGCAGCTTTACAGGGTTAGCGTACGAGCAGTACTTC. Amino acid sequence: CASSFTGLAYEQYF.

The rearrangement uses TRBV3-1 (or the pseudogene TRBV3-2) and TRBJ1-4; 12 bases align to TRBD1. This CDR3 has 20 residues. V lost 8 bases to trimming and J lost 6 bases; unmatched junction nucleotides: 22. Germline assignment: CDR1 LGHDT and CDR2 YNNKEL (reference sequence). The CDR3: CASDPDLRDRGRSRHEKLFF. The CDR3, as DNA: TGTGCCAGCGACCCCGACCTCCGGGACAGGGGGCGGAGTAGGCATGAAAAACTGTTTTTT.

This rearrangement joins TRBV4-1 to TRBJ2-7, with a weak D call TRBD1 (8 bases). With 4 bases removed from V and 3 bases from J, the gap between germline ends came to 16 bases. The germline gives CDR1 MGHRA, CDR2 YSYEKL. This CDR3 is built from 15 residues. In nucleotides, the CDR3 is TGCGCCAGCAGCCCAGGACAGGGAGGGGACTACGAGCAGTACTTC. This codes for CASSPGQGGDYEQYF.

The CDR3 reads CATSGTTSSNQNEQFF. As DNA, the CDR3 is TGTGCCACCAGTGGTACGACTAGCTCAAATCAAAATGAGCAGTTCTTC. The V call is TRBV24-1, the J call TRBJ2-1, with 7 bases fitting TRBD2. The CDR3 has 16 amino acids. V lost 5 bases and J lost 7; bases outside the gene matches: 13. Germline CDR1 is KGHDR and CDR2 is SFDVKD.

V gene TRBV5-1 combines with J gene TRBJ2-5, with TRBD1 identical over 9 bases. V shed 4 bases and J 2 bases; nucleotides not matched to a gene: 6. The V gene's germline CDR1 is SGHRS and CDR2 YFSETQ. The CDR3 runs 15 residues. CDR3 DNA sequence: TGCGCCAGCAGCCAAGGGACAGGGTGGCAAGAGACCCAGTACTTC. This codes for CASSQGTGWQETQYF.

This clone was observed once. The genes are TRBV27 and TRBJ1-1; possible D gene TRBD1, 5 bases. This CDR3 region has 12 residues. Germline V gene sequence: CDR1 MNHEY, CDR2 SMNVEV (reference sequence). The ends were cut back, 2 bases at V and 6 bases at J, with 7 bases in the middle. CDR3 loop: CASSLGGAEAFF. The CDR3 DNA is TGTGCCAGCAGTTTAGGGGGGGCTGAAGCTTTCTTT.

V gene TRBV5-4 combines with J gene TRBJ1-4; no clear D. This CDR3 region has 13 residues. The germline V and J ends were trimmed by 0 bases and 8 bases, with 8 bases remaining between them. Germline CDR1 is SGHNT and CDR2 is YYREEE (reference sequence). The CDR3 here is CASSLGSGEKLFF. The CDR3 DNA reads TGTGCCAGCAGCTTGGGTTCGGGGGAAAAACTGTTTTTT.

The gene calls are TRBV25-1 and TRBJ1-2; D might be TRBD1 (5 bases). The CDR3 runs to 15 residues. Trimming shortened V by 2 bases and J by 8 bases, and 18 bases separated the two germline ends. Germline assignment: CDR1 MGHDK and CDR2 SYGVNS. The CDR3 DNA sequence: TGTGCCAGCAGTGAAACCACGACAGTAAACGAGGGCTACACCTTC. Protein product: CASSETTTVNEGYTF.

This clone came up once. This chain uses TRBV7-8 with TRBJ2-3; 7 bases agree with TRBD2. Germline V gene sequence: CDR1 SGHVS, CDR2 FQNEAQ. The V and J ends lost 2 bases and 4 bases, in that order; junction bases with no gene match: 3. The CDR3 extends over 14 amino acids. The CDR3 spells CASSLFGGADTQYF. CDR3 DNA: TGTGCCAGCAGCTTATTTGGGGGGGCAGATACGCAGTATTTT.

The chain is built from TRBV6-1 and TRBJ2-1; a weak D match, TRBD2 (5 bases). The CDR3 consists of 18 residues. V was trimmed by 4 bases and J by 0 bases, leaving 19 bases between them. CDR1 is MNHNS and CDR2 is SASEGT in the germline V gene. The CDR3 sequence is CASSATGGPSSSYNEQFF. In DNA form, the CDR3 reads TGTGCCAGCAGTGCAACGGGCGGGCCTTCTAGCTCCTACAATGAGCAGTTCTTC.

The CDR3 sequence: CASSPRLNTEAFF. The CDR3 DNA sequence: TGTGCCAGCAGCCCTAGATTGAACACTGAAGCTTTCTTT. V gene TRBV3-1 (or the pseudogene TRBV3-2) combines with J gene TRBJ1-1; D is uncertain. Germline V lookup: CDR1 LGHDT, CDR2 YNNKEL (reference sequence). This CDR3 region has 13 residues. V was cut by 4 bases and J by 0 bases, with 6 bases left in between.

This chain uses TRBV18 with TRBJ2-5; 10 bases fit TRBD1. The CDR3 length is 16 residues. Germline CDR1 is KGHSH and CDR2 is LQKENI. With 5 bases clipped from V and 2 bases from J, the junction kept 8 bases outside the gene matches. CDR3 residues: CASSSDTDRGQETQYF. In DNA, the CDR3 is TGTGCCAGCTCATCCGACACGGACAGGGGGCAAGAGACCCAGTACTTC.

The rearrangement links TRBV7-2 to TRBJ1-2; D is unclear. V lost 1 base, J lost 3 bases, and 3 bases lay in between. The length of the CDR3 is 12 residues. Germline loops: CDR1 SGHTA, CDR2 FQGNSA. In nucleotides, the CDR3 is TGTGCCAGCAGCTTAGGAGACTATGGCTACACCTTC. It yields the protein CASSLGDYGYTF.

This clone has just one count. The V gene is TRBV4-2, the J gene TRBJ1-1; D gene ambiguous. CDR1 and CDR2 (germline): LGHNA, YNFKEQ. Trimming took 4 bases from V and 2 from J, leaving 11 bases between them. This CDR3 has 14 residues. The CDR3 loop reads CASSPLYPNTEAFF. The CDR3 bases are TGTGCCAGCAGCCCTCTATACCCAAACACTGAAGCTTTCTTT.

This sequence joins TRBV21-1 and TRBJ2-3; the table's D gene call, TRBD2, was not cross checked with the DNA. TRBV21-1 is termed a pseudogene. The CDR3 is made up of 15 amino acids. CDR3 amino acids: CASSKGARLANTQYF. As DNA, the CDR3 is TGTGCCAGCAGCAAAGGGGCTCGACTAGCGAATACGCAGTATTTT.